These 9 T cell receptor beta chains were all obtained from the same sample, sequenced in a study of shared clonotypes between healthy human individuals. As defined, naive CD8 cells were CD45RO-negative and positively selected for CCR7, with terminally differentiated effector memory CD45RA+ cells excluded. The data were produced by immunoSEQ multiplex PCR, yet TCRdb's version contains in-frame clones alone and is incomplete. The sample includes around 1,900,000 clones, roughly 93% seen only once; the top ten take about 1.7%. The sample taken for sequencing was naive CD8+ T cells from PBMCs. These receptors were obtained from a man younger than 35 in good health. Some clones in this sample may be carry-over from other donors' samples.

This rearrangement joins TRBV11-2 to TRBJ1-4; 8 bases align to TRBD1. Looked up from germline, CDR1 is SGHAT and CDR2 is FQNNGV. This CDR3 is 18 amino acids long. V was pared by 1 base and J by 5 bases, with 12 bases of the junction left unmatched. The CDR3 is CASSLGTGPYQPNEKLFF. The CDR3 DNA reads TGTGCCAGCAGCTTAGGGACAGGGCCCTACCAACCAAATGAAAAACTGTTTTTT.

The chain combines TRBV30 with TRBJ1-1; D gene uncertain. Germline loops: CDR1 GTSNPN, CDR2 SVGIG (reference sequence). The CDR3 sequence is 14 residues long. Trimming shortened V by 5 bases and J by 1 base, and 14 bases separated the two germline ends. The chain's CDR3 is CAWDPRESNTEAFF. CDR3 in DNA: TGTGCCTGGGACCCCCGAGAATCGAACACTGAAGCTTTCTTT.

The chain recombines TRBV9 with TRBJ2-7; tentative D call: TRBD1 (6 bases). The CDR3 length is 14 residues. Germline V gene lookup returns CDR1 SGDLS and CDR2 YYNGEE. V was trimmed by 3 bases and J by 6 bases, leaving 16 bases between them. The CDR3 coding sequence is TGTGCCAGCAGCGCGGGACATCCGGATTCCGAGCAGTACTTC. Translated, it gives CASSAGHPDSEQYF. The full variable domain, in which reference TRBV9 and TRBJ2-7 provide the parts outside the CDR3, is DSGVTQTPKHLITATGQRVTLRCSPRSGDLSVYWYQQSLDQGLQFLIQYYNGEERAKGNILERFSAQQFPDLHSELNLSSLELGDSALYFCASSAGHPDSEQYFGPGTRLTVT.

This chain connects TRBV30 to TRBJ2-4, with D unresolved. The V end lost 0 bases, the J end lost 0 bases, and 6 bases lay between the germline ends. Germline V lookup: CDR1 GTSNPN, CDR2 SVGIG (reference sequence). The CDR3 consists of 14 residues. The CDR3 bases are TGTGCCTGGAGTGTACACATAGCCAAAAACATTCAGTACTTC. Residues: CAWSVHIAKNIQYF.

This rearrangement joins TRBV6-1 to TRBJ2-7; the match to TRBD2 covers 13 bases. Germline V CDR1 and CDR2: MNHNS, SASEGT. The CDR3 extends over 17 amino acids. V shed 2 bases, J shed 0 bases, and the junction held 4 bases outside the gene matches. CDR3: CASSERTSGSSSYEQYF. The CDR3 DNA sequence: TGTGCCAGCAGTGAAAGGACTAGCGGGAGCAGCTCCTACGAGCAGTACTTC.

This chain connects TRBV7-9 to TRBJ1-1, with D unresolved. This CDR3 has 13 residues. Trimming stripped 3 bases from V and 0 bases from J, with 5 bases between. From germline, CDR1 is SEHNR and CDR2 FQNEAQ (reference sequence). The CDR3 region is CASSFAVNTEAFF. Here the CDR3 DNA reads TGTGCCAGCAGCTTCGCGGTGAACACTGAAGCTTTCTTT. Filled out from reference TRBV7-9 and TRBJ1-1, the complete variable domain reads DTGVSQNPRHKITKRGQNVTFRCDPISEHNRLYWYRQTLGQGPEFLTYFQNEAQLEKSRLLSDRFSAERPKGSFSTLEIQRTEQGDSAMYLCASSFAVNTEAFFGQGTRLTVV.

The genes are TRBV9 and TRBJ2-3, with 10 bases aligning to TRBD2. Germline CDR1 SGDLS, CDR2 YYNGEE. The CDR3 spans 16 residues. V shed 2 bases and J 3 bases; nucleotides not matched to a gene: 6. The CDR3 loop reads CASSVQLAGLTDTQYF. The CDR3 nucleotides are TGTGCCAGCAGCGTCCAACTAGCGGGATTAACAGATACGCAGTATTTT.

The rearrangement links TRBV7-2 to TRBJ2-1, with 12 bases matching TRBD2. Germline loops: CDR1 SGHTA, CDR2 FQGNSA. This CDR3 region has 18 residues. With V trimmed by 0 bases and J by 7 bases, 10 bases remained unmatched. CDR3 amino acids: CASSLAYLAGGLRNEQFF. The CDR3 nucleotides are TGTGCCAGCAGCTTAGCGTACCTAGCGGGAGGGCTTCGAAATGAGCAGTTCTTC.

CDR3 DNA sequence: TGTGCCAGCAACACGGACAGTGGGCTCCACGAGCAGTACTTC. Translating it yields CASNTDSGLHEQYF. The chain recombines TRBV7-9 with TRBJ2-7; D perhaps matches TRBD1 (6 bases). CDR3 length: 14 amino acids. CDR1 SEHNR and CDR2 FQNEAQ come from the germline V gene (reference sequence). The ends were cut back, 7 bases at V and 5 bases at J, with 18 bases in the middle. Variable domain in full (rest from reference TRBV7-9 and TRBJ2-7): DTGVSQNPRHKITKRGQNVTFRCDPISEHNRLYWYRQTLGQGPEFLTYFQNEAQLEKSRLLSDRFSAERPKGSFSTLEIQRTEQGDSAMYLCASNTDSGLHEQYFGPGTRLTVT.